This TCR beta chain was recovered during a study of beta chain features in type 1 diabetes. Germline loops: CDR1 LNHDA, CDR2 SQIVND (reference sequence). V was trimmed by 6 bases and J by 2 bases, leaving 10 bases between them. CDR3 length: 13 residues. The whole isolated RNA underwent reverse transcription, so sequencing captured expressed TCRB transcripts. TCRdb's table, derived via immunoSEQ multiplex PCR, lists solely in-frame clones and lacks some. The sample includes 600,000 to 650,000 clones, roughly a sixth of them seen just once. This clone has more than one count but fewer than ten. What it binds is not known. Points from the study as a whole: Significant though moderate, a shortening of TCRB CDR3s appeared in all four CD4+ subsets of Type 1 diabetes patients. Reduced insertions and increased deletions marked VDJ junctions in type 1 diabetes patients.

The receptor was derived from a man between 18 and 35 years old in good health. V and J are TRBV19 and TRBJ1-1; D ambiguous. The material sequenced was naive CD4+ T cells from blood. The CDR3 loop reads CASRGGANTEAFF. The DNA of the CDR3 is TGTGCCAGTAGGGGAGGAGCTAACACTGAAGCTTTCTTT.